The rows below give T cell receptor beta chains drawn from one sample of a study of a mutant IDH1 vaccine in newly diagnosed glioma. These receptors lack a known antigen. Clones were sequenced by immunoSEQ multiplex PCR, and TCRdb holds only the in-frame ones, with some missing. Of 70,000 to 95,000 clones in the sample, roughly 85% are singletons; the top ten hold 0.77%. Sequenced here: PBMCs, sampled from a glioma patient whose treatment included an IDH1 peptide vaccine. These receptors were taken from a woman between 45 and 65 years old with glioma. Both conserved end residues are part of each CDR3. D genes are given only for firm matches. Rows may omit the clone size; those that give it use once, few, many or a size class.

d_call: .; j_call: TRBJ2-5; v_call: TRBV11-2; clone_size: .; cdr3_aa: CASSLGAGRETQYF; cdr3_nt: TGTGCCAGCAGCTTAGGTGCAGGGAGGGAGACCCAGTACTTC
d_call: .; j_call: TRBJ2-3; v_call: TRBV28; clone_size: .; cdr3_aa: CASSHRSGGHTDTQYF; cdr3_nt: TGTGCCAGCAGCCACAGATCCGGGGGGCACACAGATACGCAGTATTTT
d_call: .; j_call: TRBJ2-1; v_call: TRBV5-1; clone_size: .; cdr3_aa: CASPPAFYNEQFF; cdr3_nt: TGCGCCTCCCCGCCGGCCTTCTACAATGAGCAGTTCTTC
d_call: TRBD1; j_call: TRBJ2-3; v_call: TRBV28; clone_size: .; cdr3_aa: CASSLGTGVGTDTQYF; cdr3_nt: TGTGCCAGCAGTTTAGGGACAGGGGTTGGCACAGATACGCAGTATTTT
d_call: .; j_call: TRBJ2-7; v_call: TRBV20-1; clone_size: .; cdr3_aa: CSANLRNEQYF; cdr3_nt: TGCAGTGCTAATCTAAGGAACGAGCAGTACTTC
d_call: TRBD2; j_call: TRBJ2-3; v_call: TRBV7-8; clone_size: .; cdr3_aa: CASSLENPAGEADTQYF; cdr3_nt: TGTGCCAGCAGCTTAGAAAATCCAGCGGGAGAGGCAGATACGCAGTATTTT
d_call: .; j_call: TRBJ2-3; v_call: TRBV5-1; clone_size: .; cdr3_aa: CASSLGGQSTDTQYF; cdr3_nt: TGCGCCAGCAGCTTGGGTGGACAGAGCACAGATACGCAGTATTTT
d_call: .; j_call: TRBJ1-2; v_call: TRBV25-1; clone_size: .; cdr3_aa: CASSGSGWGYTF; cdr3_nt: TGTGCCAGCAGTGGTTCCGGGTGGGGCTACACCTTC
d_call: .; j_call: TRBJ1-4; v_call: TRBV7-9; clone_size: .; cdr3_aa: CASSHLQETNEKLFF; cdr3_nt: TGTGCCAGCAGCCACCTACAGGAGACCAATGAAAAACTGTTTTTT
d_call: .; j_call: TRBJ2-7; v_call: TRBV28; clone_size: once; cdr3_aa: CASSSGSYYGQYF; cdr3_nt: TGTGCCAGCAGTTCCGGCTCATACTACGGGCAGTACTTC
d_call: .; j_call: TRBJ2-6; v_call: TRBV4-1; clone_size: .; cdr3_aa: CASSQGDREANVLTF; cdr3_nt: TGCGCCAGCAGCCAAGGGGACCGAGAGGCCAACGTCCTGACTTTC
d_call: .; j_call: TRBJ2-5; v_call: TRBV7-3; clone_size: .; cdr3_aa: CASSRSGQETQYF; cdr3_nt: TGTGCCAGCAGCCGTAGCGGCCAAGAGACCCAGTACTTC
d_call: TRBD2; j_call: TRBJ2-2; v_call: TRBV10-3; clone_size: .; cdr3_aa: CAISGSSGRASGGELFF; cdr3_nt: TGTGCCATCAGTGGTTCTAGCGGGAGGGCCTCCGGCGGGGAGCTGTTTTTT
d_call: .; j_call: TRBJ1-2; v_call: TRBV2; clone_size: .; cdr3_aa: CASRPTELYGYTF; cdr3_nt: TGTGCCAGCAGGCCGACGGAATTGTATGGCTACACCTTC
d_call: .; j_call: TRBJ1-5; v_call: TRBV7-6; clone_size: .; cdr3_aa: CASSLESNQPQHF; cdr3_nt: TGTGCCAGCAGCTTAGAATCGAATCAGCCCCAGCATTTT
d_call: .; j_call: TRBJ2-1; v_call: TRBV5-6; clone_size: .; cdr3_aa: CASSLAVRGGFENEQFF; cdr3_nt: TGTGCCAGCAGCTTAGCCGTCCGAGGGGGGTTCGAAAATGAGCAGTTCTTC
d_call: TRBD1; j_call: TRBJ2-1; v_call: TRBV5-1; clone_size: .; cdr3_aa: CASSLTGGLYNEQFF; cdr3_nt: TGCGCCAGCAGTTTAACAGGGGGCCTATACAATGAGCAGTTCTTC
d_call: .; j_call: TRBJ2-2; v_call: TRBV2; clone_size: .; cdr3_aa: CASSIRQGNTGELFF; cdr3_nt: TGTGCCAGCAGTATCAGGCAGGGGAACACCGGGGAGCTGTTTTTT
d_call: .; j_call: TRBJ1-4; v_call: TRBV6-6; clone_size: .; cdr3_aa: CASSYSVTLEKLFF; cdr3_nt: TGTGCCAGCAGTTACTCGGTAACTCTTGAAAAACTGTTTTTT
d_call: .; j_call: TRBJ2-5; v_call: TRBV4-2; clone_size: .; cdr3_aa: CASSQAGAETQYF; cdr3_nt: TGTGCCAGCAGCCAAGCGGGAGCAGAGACCCAGTACTTC
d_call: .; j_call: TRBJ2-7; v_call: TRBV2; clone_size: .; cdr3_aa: CASKDSKSSYEQYF; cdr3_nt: TGTGCCAGCAAGGATAGCAAGAGCTCCTACGAGCAGTACTTC
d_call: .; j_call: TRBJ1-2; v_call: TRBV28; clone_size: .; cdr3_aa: CASSSTWVGINYGYTF; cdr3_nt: TGTGCCAGCAGTTCCACTTGGGTGGGCATTAACTATGGCTACACCTTC
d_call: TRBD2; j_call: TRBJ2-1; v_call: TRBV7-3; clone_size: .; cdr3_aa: CASSSRTSGDNEQFF; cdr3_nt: TGTGCCAGCAGCTCCCGCACTAGCGGAGATAATGAGCAGTTCTTC
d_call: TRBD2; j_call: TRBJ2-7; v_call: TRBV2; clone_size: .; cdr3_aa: CASSETSGRGEQYF; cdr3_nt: TGTGCCAGCAGTGAAACTAGCGGGAGAGGAGAGCAGTACTTC
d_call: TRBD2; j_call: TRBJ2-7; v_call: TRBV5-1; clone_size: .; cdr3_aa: CASSLGTSGTYEQYF; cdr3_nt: TGCGCCAGCAGCTTGGGGACTAGCGGGACTTACGAGCAGTACTTC
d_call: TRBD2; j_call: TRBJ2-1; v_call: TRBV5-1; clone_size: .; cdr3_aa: CASSLGSGKSYNEQFF; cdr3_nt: TGCGCCAGCAGCTTGGGGAGCGGGAAGTCCTACAATGAGCAGTTCTTC
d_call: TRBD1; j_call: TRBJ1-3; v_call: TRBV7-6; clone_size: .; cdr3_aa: CASSYDRGGPGNTIYF; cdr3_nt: TGTGCCAGCAGCTACGACAGGGGAGGCCCTGGAAACACCATATATTTT
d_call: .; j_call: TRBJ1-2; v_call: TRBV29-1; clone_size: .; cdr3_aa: CSVDIETVSNYGYTF; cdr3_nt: TGCAGCGTTGACATCGAGACAGTTTCTAACTATGGCTACACCTTC
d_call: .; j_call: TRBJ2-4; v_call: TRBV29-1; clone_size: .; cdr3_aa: CSVVLHIIAKNIQYF; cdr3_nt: TGCAGCGTTGTCCTGCACATAATAGCCAAAAACATTCAGTACTTC
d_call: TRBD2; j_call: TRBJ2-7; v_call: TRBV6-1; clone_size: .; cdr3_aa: CASKTSDAVSYEQYF; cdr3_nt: TGTGCCAGTAAGACTAGCGATGCTGTATCCTACGAGCAGTACTTC
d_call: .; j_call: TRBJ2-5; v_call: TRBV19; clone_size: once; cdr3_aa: CASSDRGGRQETQYF; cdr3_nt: TGTGCCAGTAGTGACAGGGGCGGGAGACAAGAGACCCAGTACTTC
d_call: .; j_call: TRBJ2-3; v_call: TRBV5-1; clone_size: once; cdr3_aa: CASSSQSTDTQYF; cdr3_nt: TGCGCCAGCAGCTCGCAAAGCACAGATACGCAGTATTTT
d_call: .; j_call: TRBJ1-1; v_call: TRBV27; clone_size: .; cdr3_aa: CASSYWTDTEAFF; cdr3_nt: TGTGCCAGCAGTTACTGGACGGACACTGAAGCTTTCTTT
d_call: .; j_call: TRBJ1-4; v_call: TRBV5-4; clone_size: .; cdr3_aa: CASSIGPGGNEKLFF; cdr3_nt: TGTGCCAGCAGCATAGGGCCAGGAGGGAATGAAAAACTGTTTTTT
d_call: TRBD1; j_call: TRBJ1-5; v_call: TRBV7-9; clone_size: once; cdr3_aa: CASSSQGGNQPQHF; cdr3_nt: TGTGCCAGCAGCAGCCAGGGGGGCAATCAGCCCCAGCATTTT
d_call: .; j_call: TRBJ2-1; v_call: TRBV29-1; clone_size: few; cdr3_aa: CSVDPRDPGYNEQFF; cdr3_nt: TGCAGCGTTGACCCCCGGGACCCCGGCTACAATGAGCAGTTCTTC
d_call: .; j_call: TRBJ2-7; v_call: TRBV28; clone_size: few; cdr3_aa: CASSSQPTLSASSYEQYF; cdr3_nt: TGTGCCAGCAGTTCCCAACCCACCTTGAGCGCCAGCTCCTACGAGCAGTACTTC
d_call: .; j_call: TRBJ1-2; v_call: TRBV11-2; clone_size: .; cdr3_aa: CASSLESRDGYTF; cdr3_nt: TGTGCCAGCAGCTTAGAGTCCAGGGACGGCTACACCTTC
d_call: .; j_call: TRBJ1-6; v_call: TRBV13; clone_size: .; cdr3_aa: CASSLGTTYNSPLHF; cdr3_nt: TGTGCCAGCAGCTTAGGCACGACCTATAATTCACCCCTCCACTTT
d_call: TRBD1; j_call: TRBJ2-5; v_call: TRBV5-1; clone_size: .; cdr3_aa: CASSLRDSQETQYF; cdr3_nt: TGCGCCAGCAGCCTCCGGGACAGCCAAGAGACCCAGTACTTC
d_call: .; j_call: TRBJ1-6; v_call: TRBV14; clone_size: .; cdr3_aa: CASSHQGTNSPLHF; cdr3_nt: TGTGCCAGCAGCCACCAGGGGACTAATTCACCCCTCCACTTT
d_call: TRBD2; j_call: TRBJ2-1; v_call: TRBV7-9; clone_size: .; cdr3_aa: CASSVSGRYNEQFF; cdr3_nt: TGTGCCAGCAGCGTTAGCGGGAGGTACAATGAGCAGTTCTTC
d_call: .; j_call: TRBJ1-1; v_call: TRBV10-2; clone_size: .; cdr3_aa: CASSEGGRAFF; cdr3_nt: TGCGCCAGCAGTGAAGGGGGAAGAGCTTTCTTT
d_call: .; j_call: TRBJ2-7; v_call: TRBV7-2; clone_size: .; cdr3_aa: CASSSFYEQYF; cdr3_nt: TGTGCCAGCAGCTCCTTCTACGAGCAGTACTTC
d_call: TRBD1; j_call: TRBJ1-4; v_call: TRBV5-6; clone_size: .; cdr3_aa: CASSLGGLRDRVNEKLFF; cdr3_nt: TGTGCCAGCAGCTTGGGAGGTCTCCGGGACAGAGTTAATGAAAAACTGTTTTTT
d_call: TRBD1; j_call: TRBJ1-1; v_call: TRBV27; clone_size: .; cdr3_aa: CASSRTGENTEAFF; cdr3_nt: TGTGCCAGCAGCCGGACAGGGGAGAACACTGAAGCTTTCTTT
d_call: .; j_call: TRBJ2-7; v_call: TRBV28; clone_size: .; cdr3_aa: CASSSQGIEQYF; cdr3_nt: TGTGCCAGCAGTTCTCAGGGAATCGAGCAGTACTTC
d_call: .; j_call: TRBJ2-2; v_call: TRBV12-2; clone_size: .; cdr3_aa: CASRLVSGLAKAGDTGELFF; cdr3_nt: TGTGCAAGTCGCTTAGTCTCGGGACTAGCGAAAGCGGGGGACACCGGGGAGCTGTTTTTT
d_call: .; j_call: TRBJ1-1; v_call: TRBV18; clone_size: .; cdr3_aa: CASTTGNTEAFF; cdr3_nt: TGTGCCAGTACCACAGGGAACACTGAAGCTTTCTTT
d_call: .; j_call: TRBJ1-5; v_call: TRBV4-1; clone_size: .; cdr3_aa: CASSQIGRGYSNQPQHF; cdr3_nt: TGCGCCAGCAGCCAAATAGGAAGGGGCTATAGCAATCAGCCCCAGCATTTT
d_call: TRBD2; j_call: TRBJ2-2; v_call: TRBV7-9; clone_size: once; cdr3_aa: CASSPRGSSGRGNTGELFF; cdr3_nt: TGTGCCAGCAGCCCTAGAGGGAGTAGCGGGAGGGGAAACACCGGGGAGCTGTTTTTT
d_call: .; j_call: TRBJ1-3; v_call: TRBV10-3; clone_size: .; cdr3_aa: CAISARDSDGNTIYF; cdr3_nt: TGTGCCATCAGTGCTCGCGACAGCGACGGAAACACCATATATTTT